The sequence of this T cell receptor (beta chain) was determined in a study of cytotoxic CD8 clonotypes in ibrutinib-treated CLL. As for the study in general: Complete response was seen in 2 patients and partial in some 25; 12 progressed and roughly 15 stayed remitted after a median around 68 months.

Germline CDR1 is SEHNR and CDR2 is FQNEAQ (reference sequence). Trimming cost V 1 base and J 8 bases, with 14 bases left between them. The CDR3 runs 15 residues. Repertoires were generated with immunoSEQ multiplex PCR, while TCRdb's copy carries only in-frame clones and drops some. The repertoire consists of over 20,000 clones, with about 68% occurring once and the leading ten covering 6.5% to 8%. This TCR derives from a human donor with chronic lymphocytic leukemia. The genes are TRBV7-9 and TRBJ1-4; no definite D call. The source was PBMCs, collected before ibrutinib treatment. CDR3: CASSLVVAGTEKLFF. The DNA for the CDR3 is TGTGCCAGCAGCTTAGTGGTCGCAGGAACGGAAAAACTGTTTTTT.